This is a list of T cell receptor beta chains from one sample in a study of shared clonotypes between healthy human individuals. Sequenced by immunoSEQ multiplex PCR; TCRdb stores in-frame clones only, minus some. The sample includes under 550,000 clones, 90% to 96% of them seen just once. The sequenced material came from naive CD4+ T cells sorted from blood. All receptors come from a woman aged 30 to 39 in good health. Each CDR3 is given with its conserved first and last residue. A D gene is named only where the DNA matches it firmly. Expanded clones are given a class, and other clones once, few, many or no size at all.

TRBV10-3	TRBD2	TRBJ2-7	.	TGTGCCATCAGTGCCTGGACTAGCGATGAAAGATCCTACGAGCAGTACTTC	CAISAWTSDERSYEQYF
TRBV9	TRBD1	TRBJ1-2	.	TGTGCCAGCAGCGCAAAATCGACAGGGGGCGTGGAAGGCTACACCTTC	CASSAKSTGGVEGYTF
TRBV27	.	TRBJ2-7	.	TGTGCCAGCGGGTACTACGAGCAGTACTTC	CASGYYEQYF
TRBV6-5	TRBD1	TRBJ1-6	.	TGTGCCAGCAGTTACTTCACAGGGGAGAATTCACCCCTCCACTTT	CASSYFTGENSPLHF
TRBV10-3	.	TRBJ2-1	.	TGTGCCATCAGTGGGCAGGGGTCCTACAATGAGCAGTTCTTC	CAISGQGSYNEQFF
TRBV11-3	.	TRBJ1-1	.	TGTGCCAGCAGCTTACAAGGGGGGGCGGGCACTGAAGCTTTCTTT	CASSLQGGAGTEAFF
TRBV29-1	.	TRBJ1-5	.	TGCAGCGTCTCCGGGACCACGGGGGATCAGCCCCAGCATTTT	CSVSGTTGDQPQHF
TRBV18	.	TRBJ2-7	.	TGTGCCAGCTCACCCCAGGGGCAGTCAAACTACGAGCAGTACTTC	CASSPQGQSNYEQYF
TRBV29-1	.	TRBJ2-7	.	TGCAGCGCTGGAGCCCCCTACGAGCAGTACTTC	CSAGAPYEQYF
TRBV27	TRBD2	TRBJ2-7	.	TGTGCCAGCAGTTCCTCTACAGGTTTGCGGGAGATCTACGAGCAGTACTTC	CASSSSTGLREIYEQYF
TRBV28	.	TRBJ2-3	.	TGTGCCAGCAGTGAGGACAGCCCCACAGATACGCAGTATTTT	CASSEDSPTDTQYF
TRBV6-5	.	TRBJ1-1	.	TGTGCCAGCACCGTACGCAGGGGCATGAACACTGAAGCTTTCTTT	CASTVRRGMNTEAFF
TRBV28	.	TRBJ1-4	.	TGTGCCAGCGGGACTTCAGTTACTAATGAAAAACTGTTTTTT	CASGTSVTNEKLFF
TRBV7-2	TRBD1	TRBJ1-5	.	TGTGCCAGCAGCCACTCGACAGGGAGCAATCAGCCCCAGCATTTT	CASSHSTGSNQPQHF
TRBV28	.	TRBJ1-1	once	TGTGCCAGCAATCCCAGGGGCGAGGGACGTGCTGAAGCTTTCTTT	CASNPRGEGRAEAFF
TRBV19	.	TRBJ1-5	.	TGTGCCAGTAGTAGAGGGACACGGGGGGCGTATAGCAATCAGCCCCAGCATTTT	CASSRGTRGAYSNQPQHF
TRBV18	.	TRBJ2-1	.	TGTGCCAGCTCACCACCGCGAAACCGCAATGAGCAGTTCTTC	CASSPPRNRNEQFF
TRBV5-1	.	TRBJ2-5	.	TGCGCCAGCAGCGGTGAAGAGACCCAGTACTTC	CASSGEETQYF
TRBV28	TRBD1	TRBJ1-2	.	TGTGCCAGCAGTTTGGGGGACAGGGTAATCGGAGGCTACACCTTC	CASSLGDRVIGGYTF
TRBV6-1	.	TRBJ2-7	.	TGTGCCAGCAGTGTTCAGGGTAAGAGCTCCTACGAGCAGTACTTC	CASSVQGKSSYEQYF
TRBV4-1	TRBD1	TRBJ1-2	few	TGCGCCAGCAGCTACAGGGGACAGGGCTACACCTTC	CASSYRGQGYTF
TRBV5-4	TRBD1	TRBJ1-1	.	TGTGCCAGCAGCGCGTATCAGGGGGCCCTATCGAACACTGAAGCTTTCTTT	CASSAYQGALSNTEAFF
TRBV2	.	TRBJ1-3	.	TGTGCCAGCAGTGATGAGGACAGCTCTGGAAACACCATATATTTT	CASSDEDSSGNTIYF
TRBV11-2	.	TRBJ1-2	.	TGTGCCAGCAGCTCCCCCCTCGGTCGACAGGTCTATGGCTACACCTTC	CASSSPLGRQVYGYTF
TRBV9	TRBD2	TRBJ2-5	.	TGTGCCAGCAGCGCGCCGGGACTAGCGGGAGGAGGAGAGACCCAGTACTTC	CASSAPGLAGGGETQYF
TRBV4-2	.	TRBJ2-2	.	TGTGCCAGCAGCCTTGACGGGACGGCGAACACCGGGGAGCTGTTTTTT	CASSLDGTANTGELFF
TRBV5-1	.	TRBJ2-5	.	TGCGCCAGTAGTGACAGAGAGACCCAGTACTTC	CASSDRETQYF
TRBV6-1	.	TRBJ1-2	.	TGTGCCAGCAGATTAACAGGGTACGGCTACACCTTC	CASRLTGYGYTF
TRBV5-1	.	TRBJ2-1	.	TGCGCCAGCAGCTTGGGGCTATTAGTCAATGAGCAGTTCTTC	CASSLGLLVNEQFF
TRBV11-3	TRBD2	TRBJ2-5	.	TGTGCCAGCAGCTCCGGGCTAGCGGGAGAGTACCAAGAGACCCAGTACTTC	CASSSGLAGEYQETQYF
TRBV2	TRBD2	TRBJ2-4	.	TGTGCCAGCAGTGCAAGCGGGAGCGGGAGAAACATTCAGTACTTC	CASSASGSGRNIQYF
TRBV6-5	TRBD1	TRBJ2-7	.	TGTGCCAGCAGTCGACAGGGGTTCAACGAGCAGTACTTC	CASSRQGFNEQYF
TRBV19	.	TRBJ2-4	.	TGTGCCAGTAGTATGATGGATTTTCCAAAAAACATTCAGTACTTC	CASSMMDFPKNIQYF
TRBV27	TRBD1	TRBJ2-7	.	TGTGCCAGCAGGGGGACAGGGTTCTACGAGCAGTACTTC	CASRGTGFYEQYF
TRBV2	.	TRBJ1-1	.	TGTGCCAGCAGTATGACAACCGACACTGAAGCTTTCTTT	CASSMTTDTEAFF
TRBV6-5	TRBD1	TRBJ1-1	.	TGTGCCAGCAGTTTGACAGGGCCCCCCTCTGAAGCTTTCTTT	CASSLTGPPSEAFF
TRBV27	TRBD2	TRBJ2-7	.	TGTGCCAGCGGCTCGGCTAGCGGGACCTACGAGCAGTACTTC	CASGSASGTYEQYF
TRBV21-1	.	TRBJ2-2	.	TGTGCCAGCCGAGCCAAAGAGAGCGGGACTCTTAACACCGGGGAGCTGTTTTTT	CASRAKESGTLNTGELFF
TRBV5-1	.	TRBJ1-2	.	TGCGCCAGCAGCCCCTCGGCGGCCCTGGGAGGCTATGGCTACACCTTC	CASSPSAALGGYGYTF
TRBV28	.	TRBJ2-7	.	TGTGCCAGCATCGGTGAGGAATCCCTCGGGCAGTACTTC	CASIGEESLGQYF
TRBV28	.	TRBJ2-5	.	TGTGCCAGCAGCCAGGAGACCCAGTACTTC	CASSQETQYF
TRBV27	TRBD2	TRBJ2-1	.	TGTGCCAGCAAACCTCGGGGGGGCACCTACAATGAGCAGTTCTTC	CASKPRGGTYNEQFF
TRBV6-1	TRBD2	TRBJ2-1	once	TGTGCCAGCAGAGAGACTAGCGGGGTTAACAATGAGCAGTTCTTC	CASRETSGVNNEQFF
TRBV29-1	.	TRBJ2-5	.	TGCAGCGTTGCGAGGGTAACAGGGTTCGGGGGGACCCAGTACTTC	CSVARVTGFGGTQYF
TRBV6-5	.	TRBJ2-1	.	TGTGCCAGCAGTTACGTACGGGATTGGGATGAGCAGTTCTTC	CASSYVRDWDEQFF
TRBV28	.	TRBJ2-2	.	TGTGCCAGCTGGGCGGTCAACACCGGGGAGCTGTTTTTT	CASWAVNTGELFF
TRBV2	.	TRBJ1-1	.	TGTGCCAGCGCCGCTGAGGGAAACACTGAAGCTTTCTTT	CASAAEGNTEAFF
TRBV6-4	.	TRBJ1-6	.	TGTGCCAGCAGTGAAGGGACGAATCATAATTCACCCCTCCACTTT	CASSEGTNHNSPLHF
TRBV18	.	TRBJ2-7	.	TGTGCCAGCTCACTTTATGGATACGGACACTACGAGCAGTACTTC	CASSLYGYGHYEQYF
TRBV2	.	TRBJ1-1	once	TGTGCCAGCAGTGAAGTGTTGAGGAACACTGAAGCTTTCTTT	CASSEVLRNTEAFF
TRBV10-3	TRBD2	TRBJ2-7	.	TGTGCCATCAGTGAGTCGGTTAGCGGGAGGTTTTACGAGCAGTACTTC	CAISESVSGRFYEQYF
TRBV29-1	.	TRBJ2-1	.	TGCAGCGTTAACCGATACAATGAGCAGTTCTTC	CSVNRYNEQFF
TRBV6-6	.	TRBJ2-3	.	TGTGCCAGCAGTGGGGGAACAGATACGCAGTATTTT	CASSGGTDTQYF